These T cell receptor beta chains were read from a single sample in a study of T cells in Graves' hyperthyroidism and ophthalmopathy. TCRdb called the multiplex PCR reads again in MiXCR, with one record for every CDR3 protein. The sample includes approximately 410,000 distinct CDR3 sequences, about 13% of them seen just once. The specimen sequenced was blood. Receptors were obtained from a woman aged 18-29 years with Graves' hyperthyroidism. CDR3s include the opening cysteine and the closing phenylalanine or tryptophan. D genes are given only for firm matches. A clone size is listed for some rows: how often the clone was seen (once, few, many), or a class if it is expanded.

J gene: TRBJ2-7; clone size: NA; D gene: TRBD2; V gene: TRBV6-5; CDR3 DNA: TGTGCCAGCAGATTACTAGCGGGAGGCCCGGGTTACGAGCAGTACTTC; CDR3 protein: CASRLLAGGPGYEQYF
J gene: TRBJ2-7; clone size: many; D gene: TRBD1; V gene: TRBV5-1; CDR3 DNA: TGCGCCAGCAGCTTGAATAGGGGGCAGTACGAGCAGTACTTC; CDR3 protein: CASSLNRGQYEQYF
J gene: TRBJ2-7; clone size: many; D gene: TRBD1; V gene: TRBV11-2; CDR3 DNA: TGTGCCAGCAGCTTAAGGGGGCACTACGAGCAGTACTTC; CDR3 protein: CASSLRGHYEQYF
J gene: TRBJ2-7; clone size: many; D gene: NA; V gene: TRBV12-3/TRBV12-4; CDR3 DNA: TGTGCCAGCACCTCCCATGGAACCTTGTACTTC; CDR3 protein: CASTSHGTLYF
J gene: TRBJ2-2; clone size: NA; D gene: TRBD2; V gene: TRBV5-4; CDR3 DNA: TGTGCCAGCAGCGGGCCACTAGCGGGAGGGCCGACCGGGGAGCTGTTTTTT; CDR3 protein: CASSGPLAGGPTGELFF
J gene: TRBJ2-7; clone size: many; D gene: NA; V gene: TRBV30; CDR3 DNA: TGTGCCTGCACTGGGGCCGAGAGCCTATACGAGCAGTACTTC; CDR3 protein: CACTGAESLYEQYF
J gene: TRBJ2-1; clone size: NA; D gene: TRBD2; V gene: TRBV25-1; CDR3 DNA: TGTGCCAGCAGTGAATACTATCGGACTAGCGGGTACAATGAGCAGTTCTTC; CDR3 protein: CASSEYYRTSGYNEQFF
J gene: TRBJ1-5; clone size: many; D gene: TRBD1; V gene: TRBV28; CDR3 DNA: TGTGCCAGCACCCCGGACAGGGGGCGTCAGCCCCAGCATTTT; CDR3 protein: CASTPDRGRQPQHF
J gene: TRBJ2-7; clone size: many; D gene: NA; V gene: TRBV29-1; CDR3 DNA: TGCAGCGTTGAAGTAGCGAACACCTACGAGCAGTACTTC; CDR3 protein: CSVEVANTYEQYF
J gene: TRBJ2-1; clone size: few; D gene: TRBD2; V gene: TRBV9; CDR3 DNA: TGTGCCAGCAGCGTTAGCGGGAGTCCCCTCTCCTACAATGAGCAGTTCTTC; CDR3 protein: CASSVSGSPLSYNEQFF
J gene: TRBJ1-1; clone size: many; D gene: NA; V gene: TRBV13; CDR3 DNA: TGTGCCAGCAGCTTAGGCCTGGGGCGCGGGCTTATCCGTCGTGAAGCTTTCTTT; CDR3 protein: CASSLGLGRGLIRREAFF
J gene: TRBJ2-3; clone size: NA; D gene: TRBD1; V gene: TRBV5-1; CDR3 DNA: TGCGCCAGCAGCCTCCACAGGGGGCTCGGAGATACGCAGTATTTT; CDR3 protein: CASSLHRGLGDTQYF
J gene: TRBJ1-2; clone size: many; D gene: TRBD1; V gene: TRBV11-2; CDR3 DNA: TGTGCCAGCAGCTTAGATCCCCCGACAGGGCTCGATATCTCATATGGCTACACCTTC; CDR3 protein: CASSLDPPTGLDISYGYTF
J gene: TRBJ2-3; clone size: many; D gene: NA; V gene: TRBV18; CDR3 DNA: TGTGCCAGCTCACCACCCGGCGAAGATACGCAGTATTTT; CDR3 protein: CASSPPGEDTQYF
J gene: TRBJ1-2; clone size: many; D gene: NA; V gene: TRBV12-3/TRBV12-4; CDR3 DNA: TGTGCCAGCAGTGTGCTCGGGATCCGCGGTGGTGGCTACACCTTC; CDR3 protein: CASSVLGIRGGGYTF
J gene: TRBJ1-6; clone size: NA; D gene: TRBD1; V gene: TRBV6-2/TRBV6-3; CDR3 DNA: TGTGCCAGCAGTTACGGGACAGATCATTCACCCCTCCACTTT; CDR3 protein: CASSYGTDHSPLHF
J gene: TRBJ1-5; clone size: many; D gene: TRBD1; V gene: TRBV6-1; CDR3 DNA: TGTGCCAGCAGTTCCCTCGTCGAGACAGGGAGGAGCAATCAGCCCCAGCATTTT; CDR3 protein: CASSSLVETGRSNQPQHF
J gene: TRBJ2-1; clone size: few; D gene: NA; V gene: TRBV20-1; CDR3 DNA: TGCAGTGCCCTTCCACTAGTGGGAGTCGCCAATGAGCAGTTCTTC; CDR3 protein: CSALPLVGVANEQFF
J gene: TRBJ1-6; clone size: NA; D gene: TRBD1; V gene: TRBV6-2/TRBV6-3; CDR3 DNA: TGTGCCAGCAGACCCTTGGACAGGGATAATTCACCCCTCCACTTT; CDR3 protein: CASRPLDRDNSPLHF